This paragraph reports one T cell receptor beta chain. The sample originates from a study of response to subunit inactivated influenza vaccine. Via MiXCR, TCRdb re-called the RT-PCR reads, giving one row per CDR3 protein. This table holds 300,000 to 350,000 distinct CDR3 sequences, 22% found once. The receptor was derived from a man between 50 and 70 years old who received an inactivated influenza vaccine. Material: PBMCs from blood, obtained 21 months after vaccination.

The CDR3 sequence: CASSLRTSGMNEQFF. The CDR3 DNA reads as TGCGCCAGCAGCCTCCGGACTAGCGGGATGAATGAGCAGTTCTTC. This chain joins TRBV4-3 and TRBJ2-1; 12 bases fit TRBD2. CDR3 length equals 15 residues. CDR1 LGHNA and CDR2 YSLEER come from the germline V gene. With V trimmed by 4 bases and J by 7 bases, 5 bases remained unmatched.